This entry describes one T cell receptor beta chain. Its antigen is as yet unknown. V was clipped by 4 bases and J by 1 base, with 8 bases between them. The CDR3 has 13 amino acids. The germline gives CDR1 SGHRS, CDR2 YFSETQ. The data originate from a study of shared clonotypes between healthy human individuals. About the research overall: Donors were a couple of women and a few men aged 18 to 49. Study results and limitations: The authors expected sequencing depth to affect clonotype sharing among donors.

Around 30,000 T cell genomes, or around 200 ng DNA, went into the sorted-subset replicate PCRs. Clones were read by immunoSEQ multiplex PCR, and TCRdb kept only the in-frame ones, dropping some. The sample holds under 600,000 clones, 95% to 96% seen once. Input material: naive CD4+ T cells sorted from blood. The subset denotes: CD45RA+ positively selected. This sequence joins TRBV5-1 and TRBJ1-1, with D unresolved. The receptor's source is a woman in her 30s in good health. CDR3 in DNA: TGCGCCAGCAGCGAGGCCCAGAACACTGAAGCTTTCTTT. Amino acids: CASSEAQNTEAFF. Drawing the rest from reference TRBV5-1 and TRBJ1-1, the complete variable domain is KAGVTQTPRYLIKTRGQQVTLSCSPISGHRSVSWYQQTPGQGLQFLFEYFSETQRNKGNFPGRFSGRQFSNSRSEMNVSTLELGDSALYLCASSEAQNTEAFFGQGTRLTVV.